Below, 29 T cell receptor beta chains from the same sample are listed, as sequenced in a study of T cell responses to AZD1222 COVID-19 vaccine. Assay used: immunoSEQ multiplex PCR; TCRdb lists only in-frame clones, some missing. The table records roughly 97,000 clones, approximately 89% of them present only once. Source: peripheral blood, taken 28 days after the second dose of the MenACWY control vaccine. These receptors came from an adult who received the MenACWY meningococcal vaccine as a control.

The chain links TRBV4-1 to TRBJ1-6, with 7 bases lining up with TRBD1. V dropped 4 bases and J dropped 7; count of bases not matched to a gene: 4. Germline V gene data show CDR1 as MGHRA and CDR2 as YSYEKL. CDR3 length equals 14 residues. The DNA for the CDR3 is TGCGCCAGCAGCCCCCCAGGGGGGAATTCACCCCTCCACTTT. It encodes CASSPPGGNSPLHF.

The CDR3 sequence is CASSLQGVDNEKLFF. Here the CDR3 DNA reads TGTGCCAGCAGCTTACAAGGGGTCGATAATGAAAAACTGTTTTTT. The chain joins TRBV7-2 to TRBJ1-4; the D gene is possibly TRBD1 (5 bases). Trimming removed 2 bases from V and 4 bases from J, with 11 bases in between. CDR1 is SGHTA, CDR2 FQGNSA, per germline. The CDR3 has 15 residues. Complete variable domain (other parts from reference TRBV7-2 and TRBJ1-4): GAGVSQSPSNKVTEKGKDVELRCDPISGHTALYWYRQSLGQGLEFLIYFQGNSAPDKSGLPSDRFSAERTGGSVSTLTIQRTQQEDSAVYLCASSLQGVDNEKLFFGSGTQLSVL.

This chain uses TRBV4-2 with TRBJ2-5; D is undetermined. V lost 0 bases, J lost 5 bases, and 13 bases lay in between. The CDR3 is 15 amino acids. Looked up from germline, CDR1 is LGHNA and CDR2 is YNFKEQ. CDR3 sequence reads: CASSQDLVGLETQYF. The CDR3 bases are TGTGCCAGCAGCCAAGATCTCGTGGGCCTGGAGACCCAGTACTTC.

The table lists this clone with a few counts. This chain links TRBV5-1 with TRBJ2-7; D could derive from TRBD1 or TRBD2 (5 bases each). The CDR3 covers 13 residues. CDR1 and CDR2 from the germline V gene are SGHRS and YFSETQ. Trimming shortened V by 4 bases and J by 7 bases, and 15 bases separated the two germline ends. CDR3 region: CASSPGTSGEQYF. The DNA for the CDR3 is TGCGCCAGCAGCCCCGGGACCTCAGGGGAGCAGTACTTC.

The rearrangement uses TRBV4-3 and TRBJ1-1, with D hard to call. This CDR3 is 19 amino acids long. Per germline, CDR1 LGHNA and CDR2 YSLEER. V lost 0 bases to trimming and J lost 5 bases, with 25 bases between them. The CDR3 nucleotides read TGCGCCAGCAGCCAAGATTGGTCCGAGACGAAGGAACCGGGGACTGAAGCTTTCTTT. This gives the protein CASSQDWSETKEPGTEAFF.

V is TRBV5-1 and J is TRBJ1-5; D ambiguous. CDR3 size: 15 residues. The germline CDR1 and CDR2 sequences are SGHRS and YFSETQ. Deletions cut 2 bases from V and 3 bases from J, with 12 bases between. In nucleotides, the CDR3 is TGCGCCAGCAGCTTAGGCGACTGTTTCAATCAGCCCCAGCATTTT. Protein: CASSLGDCFNQPQHF.

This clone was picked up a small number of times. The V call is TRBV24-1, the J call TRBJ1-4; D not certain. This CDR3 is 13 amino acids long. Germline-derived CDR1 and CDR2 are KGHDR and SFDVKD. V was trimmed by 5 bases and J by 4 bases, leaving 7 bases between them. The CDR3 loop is CATSGRFNEKLFF. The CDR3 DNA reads TGTGCCACCAGTGGGAGGTTTAATGAAAAACTGTTTTTT.

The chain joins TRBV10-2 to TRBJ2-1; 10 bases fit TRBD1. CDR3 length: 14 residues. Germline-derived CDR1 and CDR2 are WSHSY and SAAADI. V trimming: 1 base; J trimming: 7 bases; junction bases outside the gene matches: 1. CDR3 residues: CASSEWTGGNEQFF. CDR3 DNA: TGCGCCAGCAGTGAGTGGACAGGGGGAAATGAGCAGTTCTTC.

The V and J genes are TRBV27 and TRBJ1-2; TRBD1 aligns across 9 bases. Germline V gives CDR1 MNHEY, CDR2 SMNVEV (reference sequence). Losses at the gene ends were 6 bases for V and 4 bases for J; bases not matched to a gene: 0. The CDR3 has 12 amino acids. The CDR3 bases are TGTGCCAGCAGGACAGGGGGCTATGGCTACACCTTC. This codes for CASRTGGYGYTF.

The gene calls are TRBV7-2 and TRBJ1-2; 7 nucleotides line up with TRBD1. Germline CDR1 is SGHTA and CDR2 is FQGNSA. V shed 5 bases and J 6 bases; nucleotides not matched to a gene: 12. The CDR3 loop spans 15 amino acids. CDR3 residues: CASSLRQGVRDGYTF. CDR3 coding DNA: TGTGCCAGCAGCCTACGACAGGGCGTCCGGGATGGCTACACCTTC.

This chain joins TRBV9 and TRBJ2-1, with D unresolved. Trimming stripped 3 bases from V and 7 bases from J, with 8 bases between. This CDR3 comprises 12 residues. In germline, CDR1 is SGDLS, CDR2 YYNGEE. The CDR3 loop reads CASSGSWNEQFF. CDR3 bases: TGTGCCAGCAGCGGATCGTGGAATGAGCAGTTCTTC.

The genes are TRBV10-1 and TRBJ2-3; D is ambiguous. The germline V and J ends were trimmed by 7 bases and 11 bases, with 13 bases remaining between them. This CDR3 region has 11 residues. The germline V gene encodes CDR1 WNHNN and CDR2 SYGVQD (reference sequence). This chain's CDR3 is CASTHHPMQYF. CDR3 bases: TGCGCCAGCACCCACCACCCTATGCAGTATTTT.

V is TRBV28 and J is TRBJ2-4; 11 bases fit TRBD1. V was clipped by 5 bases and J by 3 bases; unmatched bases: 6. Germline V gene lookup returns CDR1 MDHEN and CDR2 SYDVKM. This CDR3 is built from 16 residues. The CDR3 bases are TGTGCCAGCAGTATTACCGGGACAGGGGGCAAAAACATTCAGTACTTC. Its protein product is CASSITGTGGKNIQYF.

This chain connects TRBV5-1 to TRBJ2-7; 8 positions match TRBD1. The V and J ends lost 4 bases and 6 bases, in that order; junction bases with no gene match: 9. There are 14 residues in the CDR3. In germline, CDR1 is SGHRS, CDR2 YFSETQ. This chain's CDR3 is CASSKDRASGEQYF. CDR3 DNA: TGCGCCAGCAGCAAGGACAGGGCCTCGGGCGAGCAGTACTTC.

The CDR3: CASSKGISNYGYTF. In DNA form, the CDR3 reads TGTGCCAGCAGTAAGGGGATAAGTAACTATGGCTACACCTTC. V usage is TRBV7-9 and J usage is TRBJ1-2, with a possible D match to TRBD1 (5 bases). This CDR3 has 14 amino acids. V was pared by 6 bases and J by 1 base, with 12 bases between. CDR1 is SEHNR and CDR2 is FQNEAQ in the germline V gene (reference sequence).

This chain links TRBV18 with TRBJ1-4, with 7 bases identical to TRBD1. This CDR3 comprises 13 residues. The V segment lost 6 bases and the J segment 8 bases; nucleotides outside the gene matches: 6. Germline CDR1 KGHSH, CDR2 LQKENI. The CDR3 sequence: CASSRGGSEKLFF. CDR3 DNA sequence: TGTGCCAGCTCCAGGGGGGGAAGCGAAAAACTGTTTTTT.

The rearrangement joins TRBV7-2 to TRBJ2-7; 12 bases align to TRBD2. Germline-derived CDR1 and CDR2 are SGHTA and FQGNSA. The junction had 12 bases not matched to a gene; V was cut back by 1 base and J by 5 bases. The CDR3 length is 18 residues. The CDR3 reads CASSLELSLAGGSNEQYF. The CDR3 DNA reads TGTGCCAGCAGCTTAGAACTCTCACTAGCGGGGGGCAGTAACGAGCAGTACTTC.

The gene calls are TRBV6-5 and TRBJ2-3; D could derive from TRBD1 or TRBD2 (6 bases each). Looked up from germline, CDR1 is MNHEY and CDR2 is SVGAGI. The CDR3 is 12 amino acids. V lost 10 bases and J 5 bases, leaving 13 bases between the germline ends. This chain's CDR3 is CANSGGGDTQYF. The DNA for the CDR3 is TGTGCCAACAGCGGAGGGGGAGATACGCAGTATTTT.

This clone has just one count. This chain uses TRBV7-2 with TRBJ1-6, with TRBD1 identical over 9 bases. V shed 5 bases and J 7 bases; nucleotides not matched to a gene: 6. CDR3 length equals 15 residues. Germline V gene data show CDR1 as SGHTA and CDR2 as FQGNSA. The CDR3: CASSPGQGRNSPLHF. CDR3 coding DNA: TGTGCCAGCAGCCCGGGACAGGGTAGAAATTCACCCCTCCACTTT.

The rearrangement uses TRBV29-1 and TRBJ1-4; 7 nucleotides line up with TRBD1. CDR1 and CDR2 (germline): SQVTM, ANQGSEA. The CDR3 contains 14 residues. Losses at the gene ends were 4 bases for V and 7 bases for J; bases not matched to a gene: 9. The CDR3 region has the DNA TGCAGCGTTGTCCAGGGGGGTATGGGTGAAAAACTGTTTTTT. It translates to CSVVQGGMGEKLFF.

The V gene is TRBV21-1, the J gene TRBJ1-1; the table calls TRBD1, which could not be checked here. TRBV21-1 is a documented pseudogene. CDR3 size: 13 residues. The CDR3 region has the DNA TGTGCCAGCAGCAATTATCGGACATATGAAGCTTTCTTT. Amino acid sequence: CASSNYRTYEAFF.

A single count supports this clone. The CDR3 region has the DNA TGTGCCAGCAGCCAAGATGGGGCATACGGGACAGGGGGCACCGGGGAGCTGTTTTTT. It yields the protein CASSQDGAYGTGGTGELFF. The chain couples TRBV14 to TRBJ2-2, with TRBD1 matching 11 bases. V shed 0 bases and J 4 bases; nucleotides not matched to a gene: 10. Germline lookup yields CDR1 SGHDN and CDR2 FVKESK. The CDR3 spans 19 residues.

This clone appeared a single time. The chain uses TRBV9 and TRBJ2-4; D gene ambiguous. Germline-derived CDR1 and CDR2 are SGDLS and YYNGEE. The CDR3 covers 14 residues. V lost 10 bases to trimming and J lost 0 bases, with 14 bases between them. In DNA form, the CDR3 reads TGTGCCCCCGGCAGCTCACTAGCCAAAAACATTCAGTACTTC. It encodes CAPGSSLAKNIQYF.

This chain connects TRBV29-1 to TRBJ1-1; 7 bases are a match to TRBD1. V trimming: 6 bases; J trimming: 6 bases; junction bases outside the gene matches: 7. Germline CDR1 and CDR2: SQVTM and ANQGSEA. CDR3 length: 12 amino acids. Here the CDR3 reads CSVVTGPAEAFF. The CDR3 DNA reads TGCAGCGTCGTGACAGGGCCCGCTGAAGCTTTCTTT.

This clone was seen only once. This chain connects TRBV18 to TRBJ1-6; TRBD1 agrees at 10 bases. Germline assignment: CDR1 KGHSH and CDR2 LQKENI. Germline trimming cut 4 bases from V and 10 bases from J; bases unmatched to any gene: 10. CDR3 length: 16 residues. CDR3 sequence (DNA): TGTGCCAGCTCACTGGCGGGACAGGGGTTGAAGTCACCCCTCCACTTT. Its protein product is CASSLAGQGLKSPLHF.

CDR3: CASRGLSVSTQYF. The CDR3, as DNA: TGTGCCAGCAGGGGACTGTCTGTTTCGACCCAGTACTTC. J is TRBJ2-5 and V is TRBV2; possibly TRBD2 for D (6 bases). Germline V CDR1 and CDR2: SNHLY, FYNNEI. The CDR3 totals 13 residues. The ends were cut back, 6 bases at V and 7 bases at J, with 15 bases in the middle.

The CDR3 nucleotides are TGTGCCAGCAGCACCCACACAGGGGGGACCTATGGCTACACCTTC. Protein product: CASSTHTGGTYGYTF. The chain links TRBV7-2 to TRBJ1-2; 8 bases match TRBD1. Germline V CDR1 and CDR2: SGHTA, FQGNSA. The CDR3 length is 15 residues. V dropped 5 bases and J dropped 4; count of bases not matched to a gene: 9.

The CDR3 here is CASSPPSVAKNIQYF. The CDR3 nucleotides read TGTGCCAGCTCACCACCAAGTGTGGCCAAAAACATTCAGTACTTC. The V gene is TRBV18, the J gene TRBJ2-4; D ambiguous. V was cut by 0 bases and J by 1 base, with 7 bases left in between. The CDR3 runs to 15 residues. The V gene's germline CDR1 is KGHSH and CDR2 LQKENI.

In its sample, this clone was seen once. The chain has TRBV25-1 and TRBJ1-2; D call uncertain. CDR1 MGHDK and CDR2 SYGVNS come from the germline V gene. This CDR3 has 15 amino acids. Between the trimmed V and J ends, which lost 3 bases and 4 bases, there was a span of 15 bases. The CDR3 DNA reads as TGTGCCAGCAGTGAGGTCGGGAATTTCGTCTATGGCTACACCTTC. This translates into CASSEVGNFVYGYTF.